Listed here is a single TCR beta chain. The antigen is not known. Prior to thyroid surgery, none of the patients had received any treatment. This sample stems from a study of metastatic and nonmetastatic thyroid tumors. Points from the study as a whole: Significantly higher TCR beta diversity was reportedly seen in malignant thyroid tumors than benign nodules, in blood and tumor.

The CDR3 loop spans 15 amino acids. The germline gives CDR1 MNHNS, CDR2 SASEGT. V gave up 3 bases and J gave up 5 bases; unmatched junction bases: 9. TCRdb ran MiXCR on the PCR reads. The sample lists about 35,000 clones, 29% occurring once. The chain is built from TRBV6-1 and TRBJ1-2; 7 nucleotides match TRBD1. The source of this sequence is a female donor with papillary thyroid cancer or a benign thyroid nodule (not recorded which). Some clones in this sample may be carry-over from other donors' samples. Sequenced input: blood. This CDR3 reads CASSEALRGSYGYTF. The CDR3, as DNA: TGTGCCAGCAGTGAGGCGCTCAGGGGGAGTTATGGCTACACCTTC.